This T cell receptor beta chain emerged from a study of blood T cells in healthy people across ages. Together with a sample-barcoded 5' primer, a J-beta primer mix was included in a second PCR lasting about 7 to 11 cycles. In TCRdb, the 5' RACE reads were re-called with MiXCR into one record per CDR3 protein. The sample contains 550,000 to 750,000 distinct CDR3 sequences, 20% to 25% of which appear only once. Turning to this clonotype: Its antigen is currently unknown. Without the conserved terminal phenylalanine or tryptophan, this CDR3 likely stems from a read error.

The germline CDR1 and CDR2 sequences are DFQATT and SNEGSKA (reference sequence). J gave up 6 bases and V 6 bases, and 11 bases lay outside the gene matches. This CDR3 comprises 14 residues. Study-wide results and limits: Expanded clonotype changes were possibly confounded by unknown donor CMV status.

This chain joins TRBV20-1 and TRBJ2-7, with 10 bases lining up with TRBD1. The sequencing input was blood. The TCR comes from an older man in good health. This CDR3 reads CSAAGQGTFGEQYS. CDR3 coding DNA: TGCAGTGCCGCGGGACAGGGGACCTTCGGCGAGCAGTACTCC.